The text below deals with one TCR beta chain. Its antigen target is currently unknown. No qualities accompany the bases; no much larger clone lies one base away. Library preparation used PCR. DNA from cultured CD4+ T cells underwent TCR sequencing with the Oncomine TCR Beta short-read assay at the Johns Hopkins FTIC core. Genomic DNA was extracted from the cultured CD4+ T cells with the QIAamp micro DNA kit. The Oncomine TCR Beta libraries from cultured CD4+ T cells were pooled using unique dual indexes and then sequenced on an Illumina iSeq 100. The study's own analysis went as follows. Non-productive sequences were filtered out, and CDR3s that did not start with C, did not end with F or W, or were shorter than 7 amino acids were discarded. The MANAFEST web application was used to identify antigen-specific clonotypes by comparing peptide-stimulated wells against reference wells and other culture wells. An FDR below 0.05, an odds ratio above 5, and a productive frequency above 0.1% in at least two of three replicate wells were required for clones to be considered positive. Clonotypes that were significantly expanded in both SARS-CoV-2 spike wells and at least one common cold coronavirus spike condition were defined as cross-reactive. Similarity between CDR3 sequences was evaluated in R version 3.6.1 using Levenshtein distances (stringdist) and unrooted phylogenetic trees (ape). Clones were called with MiXCR by TCRdb after fastp trimmed the public reads at Q25, and only in-frame beta chains were retained. CDR3 protein sequences are deduplicated, and each keeps its most common genes and DNA. Clone size and V and J calls follow TCRdb, not the original study. In all, the sample holds over 10,000 distinct CDR3 sequences, and approximately 79% of those were seen once. The ten top clones hold about 20% of the sample.

This sample's treatment or condition label indicates: 10-day PBMC culture with coronavirus spike peptide pools or control peptides (ViraFEST assay). To expand antigen-specific T cells with peptide pools and then pick out the expanded clonotypes through TCR sequencing, the study relied on the ViraFEST assay. Positive SARS-CoV-2 PCR tests in the convalescent patients dated from March to December 2020, before Alpha, Beta and Delta variants emerged in the United States. PBMCs were cultured at about 2 million per well in IMDM supplemented with approximately 5.4% human AB serum and about 10 IU/ml IL-2, with 10 ug/ml peptide pools added. Half of the culture medium was replaced with fresh IL-2-containing medium on days 3 and 7. After 10 days of culture, CD4+ T cells were isolated by negative selection using the EasySep CD4+ T cell isolation kit. Ficoll-Paque Plus gradient centrifugation was used to isolate PBMCs from whole blood, and the isolated PBMCs were then either used fresh or cryopreserved at -140C. In general, triplicate wells were set up for every culture condition.

This specimen belongs to a study of vaccination and CD4 T cells after COVID-19 (dated by TCRdb to the early 2020s). Study-level background: SARS-CoV-2 positivity had been established in the convalescent patients by nasal swab PCR, and mild disease was recorded in roughly 10 of these patients and severe disease in one. Each participant got two doses of either the Pfizer-BioNTech BNT162b2 vaccine (n=8) or the Moderna mRNA-1273 vaccine (n=2). Post-COVID blood samples from convalescent patients were collected a median of roughly 100 days after diagnosis, with a range of roughly 35 to 170 days. For stimulating the cultures, overlapping spike peptide pools were used, derived from SARS-CoV-2 as well as from the common cold coronaviruses HCoV-NL63, HCoV-OC43 and HCoV-229E. Post-vaccine blood samples were taken a median of roughly 72 days after the second vaccine dose, with a range of roughly 13 to 250 days. Control cultures used a CEFX viral epitope pool as positive control, an HIV-1 Nef peptide pool as negative control, or no peptide. The spike-specific CD4+ TCR repertoire was compared before and after mRNA vaccination in around ten COVID-19 convalescent patients and a few infection-naive healthy vaccine recipients. The convalescent cohort included six males and four females, with two Hispanic individuals, seven Caucasians, two Asians and one multiracial person.

The study at large found these results: The median count of SARS-CoV-2-reactive clonotypes went up from approximately 20 after infection to about 40 after vaccination, although the change was not significant. Of the vaccine-specific clones in convalescent patients, 304 of 307, or nearly all, reacted only to SARS-CoV-2 spike and did not cross-react with common cold coronaviruses. Among convalescent patients, a median around 86% of the SARS-CoV-2-reactive clones seen after vaccination appeared only after vaccination, which suggests priming specific to the vaccine. Only a relatively small number of convalescent patients were included in the study, and early timepoints following natural infection were not analyzed.

The V end loses 7 bases and the J end loses 0 bases, and a stretch of 16 bases separates them. From cysteine to phenylalanine, the CDR3 is 16 amino acids long. Left in the record is the CDR3 DNA by itself, 48 bases read in frame from the first base. Based on the germline V gene (reference sequence), the CDR1 and CDR2 sequences are LNHDA and SQIVND. Sequences were obtained from CD4+ T cells from blood, cultured in vitro. This chain joins TRBV19 to TRBJ2-1, with the D call perhaps TRBD1 or TRBD2, as 5 bases match in each case. The TCR sequence derives from a human donor who had recovered from COVID-19. The sequence in DNA is TGTGCCAGTACCCCTCTCGGGGCGGGCTCCTACAATGAGCAGTTCTTC. Translated, it gives CASTPLGAGSYNEQFF.